This T cell receptor beta chain originates from a study of blood T cell repertoires in COVID-19 (dated by TCRdb to 2020 to 2021). Context from the whole study: Collaborator samples came from the United States, Italy and Spain and covered acute and convalescent phases of COVID-19. The prospective study material was composed of cDNA or gDNA derived from T cells, B-cell-depleted T cells, or PBMCs. Subjects who had been exposed to COVID-19, were actively infected with it, or had recovered from it provided the deeply sampled blood TCRbeta repertoires that made up the dataset. The repertoires were released in a freely available public database meant as a resource for research on the immune response to SARS-CoV-2. Samples came from the ongoing ImmuneRACE study (first 160 participants) plus 1,254 subjects from 6 global collaborators. Nearly every sample came with metadata listing a de-identified subject ID, COVID-19 status, age in years and sex. HLA class I and class II types, where available, came from metadata supplied by the sample provider rather than from assay-based typing.

Study-level results and caveats: The quantity of clinical and demographic metadata differed by source and by participant and was supplied without curation.

Comments on this clone: Its recognized antigen is unknown. No base quality information exists; no much larger clone differs at one position.

TCRbeta CDR3 regions were amplified from genomic DNA using the immunoSEQ Assay, a bias-controlled multiplex PCR. For the original study's pipeline: The number of nucleated cells in each sample was estimated from the amplification of reference gene primers within the assay. To quantify the absolute abundance of each unique TCRbeta CDR3 rearrangement, sequence reads were collapsed and filtered. For each sample, productive Simpson clonality was calculated as the square root of Simpson's diversity index over productive rearrangements. Imported from immuneACCESS, the table was reduced by TCRdb to in-frame sequences with V and J called. These copies leave out some clones; in studies compared against another copy, an unresolved V gene accounts for under half, and the cause of the remainder is not known. The D gene and trimming were derived from the DNA, and the V and J assignments and clone size from that table. In all, the sample holds over 85,000 clones, and about 85% of those were seen once. Of the sample, approximately 2% falls within the top ten clones.

The CDR3 goes from the cysteine to the phenylalanine over 17 residues. Left in the record is the CDR3 DNA by itself, 51 bases read in frame from the first base. As encoded in the germline V gene (reference sequence), CDR1 is LGHDT while CDR2 is YNNKEL. V is trimmed back by 1 base and J by 3 bases, and the junction contains 5 bases that no gene match accounts for. Collaborating institutions collected whole blood in K2EDTA tubes following their own protocols. For TCRbeta analysis, collaborator samples were shipped as frozen whole blood, as isolated PBMCs, or as DNA extracted from either sample type. The specimen was peripheral blood. The receptor's source is a man in his fifties or sixties with active COVID-19. The chain couples TRBV3-1 (or the pseudogene TRBV3-2) to TRBJ2-6; TRBD1 aligns with 8 central bases. In nucleotide form, the sequence is TGTGCCAGCAGCCAAGTGGCAGGGGGCTTTGGGGCCAACGTCCTGACTTTC. It specifies CASSQVAGGFGANVLTF.